Presented here are 12 T cell receptor beta chains from one specimen sequenced in a study of blood T cells in healthy people across ages. PCR was performed a second time for roughly 7 to 12 cycles using a sample-barcoded 5' primer and a J-beta primer mix. One entry per CDR3 protein, called by TCRdb with MiXCR from the 5' RACE reads. This sample carries over a million distinct CDR3 sequences, approximately 59% of them seen once, and the ten largest clones take over 6.5%. Sequencing used blood. The receptors stem from a man younger than 35 in good health.

CDR3 nucleotides: TGCGCCAGCAGTGAGTTTGGCAAACGGAAAAACAATGAGCAGTTCTTC. It specifies CASSEFGKRKNNEQFF. V and J are TRBV10-1 and TRBJ2-1; D uncertain. V was clipped by 1 base and J by 5 bases, with 15 bases between them. The CDR3 runs 16 residues. Per germline, CDR1 WNHNN and CDR2 SYGVQD (reference sequence).

The chain has TRBV14 and TRBJ2-3, with D perhaps TRBD1 or TRBD2 (6 bases each). CDR1 is SGHDN and CDR2 is FVKESK in the germline V gene. The CDR3 totals 12 residues. The V end was cut by 6 bases, the J end by 8 bases, with 12 bases between. The CDR3 coding sequence is TGTGCCAGCAGTCCCGAGGGGGGTACGCAGTATTTT. Residues: CASSPEGGTQYF.

This clonotype was counted once. The chain couples TRBV20-1 to TRBJ1-2; 8 bases are a match to TRBD1. The CDR3 consists of 14 residues. J was trimmed by 7 bases and V by 1 base; bases with no gene match: 8. Germline loops: CDR1 DFQATT, CDR2 SNEGSKA (reference sequence). The CDR3 spells CSARGGTGIRGYTF. CDR3 nucleotide sequence: TGCAGTGCTAGAGGCGGGACAGGCATTCGTGGCTACACCTTC.

This rearrangement joins TRBV12-3 or TRBV12-4 to TRBJ1-6, with a tentative D call TRBD1 (6 bases). V was shortened by 7 bases and J by 7 bases, with 17 bases between the two germline ends. This CDR3 is 15 amino acids long. CDR3 in DNA: TGTGCCAGCACCGAACAGGGACGTCTGAATTCACCCCTCCACTTT. It codes for CASTEQGRLNSPLHF.

With regard to this clonotype: A junction end diverges from the germline sequence, so it may reflect a read error. This rearrangement joins TRBV27 to TRBJ1-2; D perhaps matches TRBD1 (5 bases). Germline assignment: CDR1 MNHEY and CDR2 SMNVEV (reference sequence). This CDR3 has 14 residues. CDR3 nucleotide sequence: TGTGCCTGCAGTCGCGCCGGGACCCTCGATGGCTACACCTTC. This encodes CACSRAGTLDGYTF.

V usage is TRBV9 and J usage is TRBJ2-3, with 8 bases lining up with TRBD2. This CDR3 is 16 amino acids long. CDR1 and CDR2 (germline): SGDLS, YYNGEE. V shed 0 bases and J 6 bases; nucleotides not matched to a gene: 9. CDR3 in DNA: TGTGCCAGCAGCGTAGTAGTAGCGGGAATCGGGGATACGCAGTATTTT. This translates into CASSVVVAGIGDTQYF.

This chain joins TRBV10-1 and TRBJ1-2; tentatively, D is TRBD1 (6 bases). The CDR3 covers 12 residues. Trimming took 9 bases from V and 1 from J, leaving 9 bases between them. CDR1 WNHNN and CDR2 SYGVQD come from the germline V gene (reference sequence). CDR3 sequence (DNA): TGCGCCAGGGACAGAAATAACTATGGCTACACCTTC. Its protein is CARDRNNYGYTF.

This clonotype was found many times. This rearrangement joins TRBV4-1 to TRBJ2-1; no firm D call. The length of the CDR3 is 15 residues. Germline CDR1 reads MGHRA; CDR2 reads YSYEKL. The V and J ends lost 0 bases and 12 bases respectively, with 18 bases between them. In DNA form, the CDR3 reads TGCGCCAGCAGCCAAGATATGTCCGGGTGGTTGGGGCAGTTCTTC. This sequence encodes CASSQDMSGWLGQFF.

V and J are TRBV7-2 and TRBJ1-3; 7 bases are a match to TRBD1. The CDR3 loop spans 15 amino acids. V lost 4 bases to trimming and J lost 4 bases; unmatched junction nucleotides: 7. Germline CDR1 reads SGHTA; CDR2 reads FQGNSA. The CDR3 bases are TGTGCCAGCAGCTCTACAGGGGCCGGAGGAAACACCATATATTTT. Translation gives CASSSTGAGGNTIYF.

This clonotype came up a few times. The chain employs TRBV7-2 and TRBJ2-6; the D is unclear. Germline loops: CDR1 SGHTA, CDR2 FQGNSA. Between the trimmed V and J ends, which lost 5 bases and 6 bases, there was a span of 8 bases. The CDR3 runs 13 residues. The CDR3 reads CASSPDVANVLTF. In DNA form, the CDR3 reads TGTGCCAGCAGCCCTGACGTGGCCAACGTCCTGACTTTC.

Written as DNA, the CDR3 is TGCGCCAGCAGCCAAGATACGGCGAATGGCTACACCTTC. Translating it yields CASSQDTANGYTF. This sequence joins TRBV4-1 and TRBJ1-2; the D is unclear. In germline, CDR1 is MGHRA, CDR2 YSYEKL. The CDR3 loop spans 13 amino acids. With 0 bases removed from V and 6 bases from J, the gap between germline ends came to 8 bases.

In this sample, this clonotype turned up many times. The chain recombines TRBV9 with TRBJ2-7, with D perhaps being TRBD1 or TRBD2 (5 bases each). V was trimmed by 3 bases and J by 3 bases, leaving 13 bases between them. The CDR3 runs to 14 residues. From germline, CDR1 is SGDLS and CDR2 YYNGEE. CDR3 in DNA: TGTGCCAGCAGCGCCGGGACGGGTGACTACGAGCAGTACTTC. Protein product: CASSAGTGDYEQYF.